Listed here are 2 T cell receptor beta chains from one sample, sequenced in a study of regulatory T cells in long-lasting Graves disease. As for time point: persistent/refractory GD, antithyroid drugs over 5 years with positive TRAb. RNA extracted from PBMCs served as the sequencing template. According to the study, TCR beta libraries were built with iRepertoire HTBI primers and CDR3-region Arm-PCR. TCRdb re-derived calls from the multiplex PCR reads in MiXCR, one entry per CDR3 protein. Here the sample spans a few hundred thousand distinct CDR3 sequences, roughly 23% being singletons. The source material was peripheral blood mononuclear cells (PBMCs), sampled when the disease was refractory, from a patient treated with antithyroid drugs. These receptors were taken from a woman aged 40 to 50 with Graves disease.

V gene TRBV12-3 or TRBV12-4 combines with J gene TRBJ2-7; 11 nucleotides align to TRBD1. The V segment lost 4 bases and the J segment 6 bases; nucleotides outside the gene matches: 2. This CDR3 is built from 13 residues. CDR3 coding DNA: TGTGCCAGCAGTTGGGGGACAGGGGGCGAGCAGTACTTC. This translates into CASSWGTGGEQYF.

This clonotype was seen repeatedly, ten times or more. The CDR3 is CASSYFSVGDNPYEQYF. The CDR3 DNA reads as TGTGCCAGCAGTTATTTTTCAGTAGGGGACAACCCCTACGAGCAGTACTTC. The chain uses TRBV6-5 and TRBJ2-7; D perhaps matches TRBD1 (6 bases). CDR1 is MNHEY and CDR2 is SVGAGI in the germline V gene. There are 17 residues in the CDR3. V was clipped by 3 bases and J by 2 bases, with 20 bases between them.